This entry lists 23 T cell receptor beta chains sequenced from one sample in a study of cytomegalovirus exposure and HLA in healthy donors. PCR primers comprised 60 Vbeta and 13 Jbeta primers. Profiled with immunoSEQ multiplex PCR; TCRdb holds only in-frame clones, not every one. The sample holds fewer than 90,000 clones, around 80% seen once. Sequencing was done on a sample of PBMCs. These receptors were collected from a male donor in good health and CMV-seropositive.

The table lists this clone with a few counts. Other DNA sequences in the sample encode the same CDR3. The genes are TRBV4-3 and TRBJ1-1; D perhaps matches TRBD1 (6 bases). This CDR3 has 12 residues. Germline V gene lookup returns CDR1 LGHNA and CDR2 YSLEER. Trimming took 4 bases from V and 7 from J, leaving 10 bases between them. CDR3 sequence reads: CASSRVQGEAFF. CDR3 DNA: TGCGCCAGCAGCCGGGTACAGGGTGAAGCTTTCTTT.

The chain joins TRBV7-6 to TRBJ2-1; possibly TRBD1 for D (6 bases). Germline CDR1 SGHVS, CDR2 FNYEAQ. Trimming removed 4 bases from V and 4 bases from J, with 14 bases in between. The CDR3 has 15 residues. This chain's CDR3 is CASSSPAGVYNEQFF. CDR3 DNA sequence: TGTGCCAGCAGCTCCCCGGCAGGGGTTTACAATGAGCAGTTCTTC.

The chain links TRBV27 to TRBJ1-2, with D possibly being TRBD1 (5 bases). V was clipped by 4 bases and J by 4 bases, with 13 bases between them. The germline V gene encodes CDR1 MNHEY and CDR2 SMNVEV (reference sequence). The CDR3 is made up of 14 amino acids. CDR3 DNA sequence: TGTGCCAGCAGTTCGGTGGAGGGGCCCTATGGCTACACCTTC. It yields the protein CASSSVEGPYGYTF.

The rearrangement links TRBV27 to TRBJ2-5; TRBD1 might be the D (5 bases). The CDR3 covers 18 residues. The germline gives CDR1 MNHEY, CDR2 SMNVEV (reference sequence). The V and J ends lost 2 bases and 4 bases respectively, with 23 bases between them. As DNA, the CDR3 is TGTGCCAGCAGTTTACCCCCTGACTCGACAGCGTTTCGAGAGACCCAGTACTTC. Translation gives CASSLPPDSTAFRETQYF.

This chain joins TRBV5-5 and TRBJ1-1; D not resolved. There are 12 residues in the CDR3. The V and J ends lost 4 bases and 7 bases respectively, with 11 bases between them. Germline CDR1 reads SGHKS; CDR2 reads YYEKEE (reference sequence). The CDR3 coding sequence is TGTGCCAGCAGCCCTAGTGGAGGTGAAGCTTTCTTT. As protein: CASSPSGGEAFF.

The chain has TRBV13 and TRBJ1-1, with 9 bases that match TRBD1. CDR1 is PRHDT, CDR2 FYEKMQ, per germline (reference sequence). Trimming took 6 bases from V and 11 from J; bases not matched to a gene: 10. The CDR3 totals 13 residues. CDR3 DNA sequence: TGTGCCAGCAGTCCGGACAGGGGAAGGAAGGCTTTCTTT. Translation: CASSPDRGRKAFF. The full variable domain, with the rest looked up from reference TRBV13 and TRBJ1-1, is AAGVIQSPRHLIKEKRETATLKCYPIPRHDTVYWYQQGPGQDPQFLISFYEKMQSDKGSIPDRFSAQQFSDYHSELNMSSLELGDSALYFCASSPDRGRKAFFGQGTRLTVV.

The rearrangement links TRBV14 to TRBJ2-6; D is possibly TRBD2 (5 bases). The length of the CDR3 is 17 residues. The V end lost 4 bases, the J end lost 0 bases, and 13 bases lay between the germline ends. The germline gives CDR1 SGHDN, CDR2 FVKESK. DNA of the CDR3: TGTGCCAGCAGCCGGAGGCGGCCTAACTCTGGGGCCAACGTCCTGACTTTC. Translating it yields CASSRRRPNSGANVLTF.

The rearrangement joins TRBV2 to TRBJ2-3, with unresolved D. This CDR3 region has 15 residues. V was trimmed by 3 bases and J by 1 base, leaving 11 bases between them. Germline assignment: CDR1 SNHLY and CDR2 FYNNEI. The CDR3 nucleotides are TGTGCCAGCAGTGAGGTCCTAGGAGGCACAGATACGCAGTATTTT. Its translation is CASSEVLGGTDTQYF.

The sample holds a few counts of this clone. This chain links TRBV7-8 with TRBJ1-2, with a weak D call TRBD1 (6 bases). V was cut by 5 bases and J by 0 bases, with 10 bases left in between. In germline, CDR1 is SGHVS, CDR2 FQNEAQ. This CDR3 has 14 amino acids. CDR3 loop: CASSQDSTNYGYTF. CDR3 bases: TGTGCCAGCAGCCAGGACAGCACTAACTATGGCTACACCTTC.

This clone has only one observation. The chain joins TRBV10-3 to TRBJ2-7; possibly TRBD1 for D (6 bases). V was cut by 4 bases and J by 5 bases, with 18 bases left in between. CDR3 length equals 15 residues. Germline values: CDR1 ENHRY, CDR2 SYGVKD. In nucleotides, the CDR3 is TGTGCCATCAGTGGCAGGGGCTCGACCCCCCACGAGCAGTACTTC. Its protein product is CAISGRGSTPHEQYF.

The V call is TRBV19, the J call TRBJ2-7, with TRBD2 matching over 7 bases. The J segment lost 2 bases and the V segment lost 5 bases, leaving 12 bases of the junction unmatched. This CDR3 is 16 amino acids long. Germline V gene data show CDR1 as LNHDA and CDR2 as SQIVND (reference sequence). The CDR3 reads CASSSHSGGSPYEQYF. In DNA form, the CDR3 reads TGTGCCAGTAGTTCCCATAGCGGCGGGAGTCCCTACGAGCAGTACTTC.

Worth noting for this clone: At one end, the junction sequence differs from germline, possibly due to a read error. V and J are TRBV30 and TRBJ1-2, with no clear D. In germline, CDR1 is GTSNPN, CDR2 SVGIG (reference sequence). The CDR3 covers 11 residues. The CDR3 coding sequence is TGTGCCTGGAGTGGAAACTATGGCTACTCCTTC. Its protein product is CAWSGNYGYSF.

The V gene is TRBV18, the J gene TRBJ1-2; D gene uncertain. This CDR3 has 14 amino acids. V lost 3 bases, J lost 2 bases, and 10 bases lay in between. In germline, CDR1 is KGHSH, CDR2 LQKENI. The chain's CDR3 is CASSPVISNYGYTF. The CDR3 DNA reads as TGTGCCAGCTCACCCGTAATATCCAACTATGGCTACACCTTC.

This clone was seen more than once but under ten times. J is TRBJ2-5 and V is TRBV6-4; the D gene is possibly TRBD1 (5 bases). Trimming took 0 bases from V and 10 from J, leaving 12 bases between them. Germline V gene data show CDR1 as MRHNA and CDR2 as SNTAGT. This CDR3 is built from 13 residues. CDR3 DNA: TGTGCCAGCAGTGACTCCCCTCAAGGGGTCCAGTACTTC. Protein sequence: CASSDSPQGVQYF.

The V and J genes are TRBV28 and TRBJ2-1; TRBD1 matches 10 bases. The CDR3 loop spans 17 amino acids. The germline gives CDR1 MDHEN, CDR2 SYDVKM. V lost 4 bases to trimming and J lost 2 bases; unmatched junction nucleotides: 8. Written as DNA, the CDR3 is TGTGCCAGCAGTTCCCCGGGGACAGGGGCCACCTACAATGAGCAGTTCTTC. This codes for CASSSPGTGATYNEQFF. The full variable domain, rest sourced from reference TRBV28 and TRBJ2-1, is DVKVTQSSRYLVKRTGEKVFLECVQDMDHENMFWYRQDPGLGLRLIYFSYDVKMKEKGDIPEGYSVSREKKERFSLILESASTNQTSMYLCASSSPGTGATYNEQFFGPGTRLTVL.

This chain links TRBV2 with TRBJ2-5, with a possible D match to TRBD2 (6 bases). V dropped 0 bases and J dropped 0 bases, with 11 bases sitting between them. The germline gives CDR1 SNHLY, CDR2 FYNNEI. This CDR3 comprises 16 residues. The CDR3 is CASSEAAGTHQETQYF. The CDR3 DNA follows: TGTGCCAGCAGTGAAGCGGCGGGAACACACCAAGAGACCCAGTACTTC.

The rearrangement uses TRBV13 and TRBJ2-7, with 10 bases lining up with TRBD2. CDR1 PRHDT and CDR2 FYEKMQ come from the germline V gene (reference sequence). J lost 3 bases, V lost 5 bases, and 7 bases had no gene match. The CDR3 loop spans 15 amino acids. CDR3 bases: TGTGCCAGCAGCAACCCGGGACTAGCGAACTACGAGCAGTACTTC. It codes for CASSNPGLANYEQYF.

In nucleotides, the CDR3 is TGTGCCAGCAGTGTGTTAGCGGGAGACTACGAGCAGTACTTC. Translating gives CASSVLAGDYEQYF. This sequence joins TRBV6-4 and TRBJ2-7, with 9 positions matching TRBD2. The V gene end was trimmed by 4 bases and the J gene end by 3 bases; junction bases not matched to a gene: 4. CDR1 is MRHNA and CDR2 is SNTAGT in the germline V gene. This CDR3 has 14 residues.

Remarks on this clone: A junction end diverges from the germline sequence, so it may reflect a read error. The chain recombines TRBV27 with TRBJ2-1; 9 bases agree with TRBD2. Germline CDR1 is MNHEY and CDR2 is SMNVEV (reference sequence). This CDR3 region has 14 residues. CDR3 sequence reads: CASSISGLAPEQFF. In nucleotides, the CDR3 is TGTGCCAGCAGTATATCGGGACTAGCCCCTGAGCAGTTCTTC.

In its sample, this clone was seen a few times. The chain employs TRBV2 and TRBJ1-1; D is possibly TRBD1 (5 bases). Germline V lookup: CDR1 SNHLY, CDR2 FYNNEI. There are 13 residues in the CDR3. Trimming took off 4 bases at V and 0 bases at J, with 6 bases between the two ends. The CDR3 loop reads CASSGQMNTEAFF. CDR3 nucleotide sequence: TGTGCCAGCAGTGGACAGATGAACACTGAAGCTTTCTTT.

This sequence joins TRBV2 and TRBJ2-1; perhaps TRBD2 as D (5 bases). Trimming stripped 6 bases from V and 6 bases from J, with 12 bases between. The length of the CDR3 is 13 residues. The germline V gene encodes CDR1 SNHLY and CDR2 FYNNEI. The CDR3 DNA follows: TGTGCCAGCAGATACGACCGGGGCAATGAGCAGTTCTTC. Its translation: CASRYDRGNEQFF.

This chain joins TRBV10-3 and TRBJ1-5, with 8 bases fitting TRBD1. Germline V gene data show CDR1 as ENHRY and CDR2 as SYGVKD. The CDR3 is 14 amino acids. V lost 3 bases to trimming and J lost 7 bases; unmatched junction nucleotides: 5. CDR3 DNA sequence: TGTGCCATCAGTGAAGGACAGGGAGTACAGCCCCAGCATTTT. Its protein product is CAISEGQGVQPQHF.

The chain links TRBV6-5 to TRBJ2-1, with 7 bases fitting TRBD2. Germline V gene data show CDR1 as MNHEY and CDR2 as SVGAGI. This CDR3 region has 15 residues. After removal of 2 bases from V and 6 bases from J, the junction contained 7 bases not matched to a gene. As DNA, the CDR3 is TGTGCCAGCAGTTACGGGGGAGGGCCACTCAATGAGCAGTTCTTC. Protein: CASSYGGGPLNEQFF.